A selection of T cell receptor beta chains follows, all from one sample in a study of cytomegalovirus exposure and HLA in healthy donors. The data were produced by immunoSEQ multiplex PCR, yet TCRdb's version contains in-frame clones alone and is incomplete. The sample consists of about 150,000 clones, approximately 80% of them appearing once. Sequenced material: PBMCs. These TCRs come from a man aged 30-40 years in good health and CMV-seropositive. Each CDR3 is given with its conserved first and last residue. The D gene is left open where the match is weak. Part of the rows lack a size; the others show once, few, many or a class for expanded clones.

TRBJ2-1	TRBV2	NA	few	TGTGCCAGCAGTGCTGAGAGGTCCTACAATGAGCAGTTCTTC	CASSAERSYNEQFF
TRBJ1-5	TRBV29-1	TRBD1	NA	TGCAGCGTTGTTCCTCAGGGACAGCTAAACAATCAGCCCCAGCATTTT	CSVVPQGQLNNQPQHF
TRBJ2-3	TRBV5-1	TRBD1	NA	TGCGCCAGCAGCCGGACAGGGGGCACAGATACGCAGTATTTT	CASSRTGGTDTQYF
TRBJ1-2	TRBV27	NA	NA	TGTGCCAGCAGTTTGCGGGGGCTCTATGGCTACACCTTC	CASSLRGLYGYTF
TRBJ2-5	TRBV5-4	TRBD2	NA	TGTGCCAGCAGCTCGACTAGCGGGAGTTCAGAGACCCAGTACTTC	CASSSTSGSSETQYF
TRBJ2-6	TRBV7-9	NA	NA	TGTGCCAGCAGCTCTTCTGGGGCCAACGTCCTGACTTTC	CASSSSGANVLTF
TRBJ2-2	TRBV19	NA	NA	TGTGCCAGCTCTCGGACAGCGAACACCGGGGAGCTGTTTTTT	CASSRTANTGELFF
TRBJ1-1	TRBV4-1	NA	NA	TGCGCCAGCAGACATCCGGGACTCACCATGAACACTGAAGCTTTCTTT	CASRHPGLTMNTEAFF
TRBJ2-3	TRBV28	NA	NA	TGTGCCAGCAGGAGGAGCGGGTCGGGCACAGATACGCAGTATTTT	CASRRSGSGTDTQYF
TRBJ2-2	TRBV5-1	TRBD2	NA	TGCGCCAGCAGCTTCATGACTAGCGGGAGGGTGACCGGGGAGCTGTTTTTT	CASSFMTSGRVTGELFF
TRBJ2-2	TRBV13	NA	NA	TGTGCCAGCAGCTTAGAGCCTTCTACGGCCGGGGAGCTGTTTTTT	CASSLEPSTAGELFF
TRBJ1-1	TRBV5-1	NA	NA	TGCGCCAGCAGATCTCAGACCGAGGCCGACACTGAAGCTTTCTTT	CASRSQTEADTEAFF
TRBJ2-7	TRBV5-1	NA	NA	TGCGCCAGCAGCCCTATCCAGGCGGGGTACGAGCAGTACTTC	CASSPIQAGYEQYF
TRBJ1-4	TRBV2	NA	NA	TGTGCCAGCAGTGGAGAGACAGGCTTTAATGAAAAACTGTTTTTT	CASSGETGFNEKLFF
TRBJ1-1	TRBV30	NA	NA	TGTGCCTGGAGTGTTCCCCCTGGGAGTAAAGCTTTCTTT	CAWSVPPGSKAFF
TRBJ2-7	TRBV27	TRBD2	NA	TGTGCCAGCAGTCGGGGCAACCTAGCGGAGATTCCCTACGAGCAGTACTTC	CASSRGNLAEIPYEQYF
TRBJ2-3	TRBV4-2	TRBD1	NA	TGTGCCAGCAGGGAAAGGGCAGGGGGCGAAGATACGCAGTATTTT	CASRERAGGEDTQYF
TRBJ1-4	TRBV21-1	NA	NA	TGTGCCAGCAGCTTTGGACAGGGTTGGGAAAAACTGTTTTTT	CASSFGQGWEKLFF
TRBJ2-7	TRBV19	NA	few	TGTGCCAGTAGTCCCGGTTACTCCTACGAGCAGTACTTC	CASSPGYSYEQYF
TRBJ1-3	TRBV7-2	TRBD1	NA	TGTGCCAGCAGCCCCCGGGACAGGGTAGTTGGAAACACCATATATTTT	CASSPRDRVVGNTIYF
TRBJ1-6	TRBV5-8	TRBD1	NA	TGTGCCAGCAGCCGGGGACAGGGGAATTCACCCCTCCACTTT	CASSRGQGNSPLHF
TRBJ1-1	TRBV7-8	TRBD1	few	TGTGCCAGCAGTCGACAGGGGCGGGAAGCTTTCTTT	CASSRQGREAFF
TRBJ2-5	TRBV19	NA	NA	TGTGCCAGTAGAGGACAGCCGTCTGCCCAGTACTTC	CASRGQPSAQYF
TRBJ2-2	TRBV29-1	NA	once	TGCAGCGTTGGGACACCCGGGGAGCTGTTTTTT	CSVGTPGELFF
TRBJ1-1	TRBV15	NA	once	TGTGCCACCAGCAGAGATCGCGGGGCTTCTGAAGCTTTCTTT	CATSRDRGASEAFF
TRBJ2-7	TRBV28	NA	once	TGTGCCAGCAGTTTCCCGGGACAAAGGTACGAGCAGTACTTC	CASSFPGQRYEQYF
TRBJ2-5	TRBV6-1	TRBD2	NA	TGTGCCAGCAGTGAAAGCGGGAAATTTGAGACCCAGTACTTC	CASSESGKFETQYF
TRBJ2-5	TRBV10-3	TRBD2	NA	TGTGCCATCACCGCGGGAGGGGTCTGGGAGACCCAGTACTTC	CAITAGGVWETQYF
TRBJ2-5	TRBV27	TRBD1	NA	TGTGCCAGCAGTTCGACAGGGGGCCTTAGTGTGACCCAGTACTTC	CASSSTGGLSVTQYF
TRBJ2-2	TRBV9	TRBD1	NA	TGTGCCAGCAGCGTAGAGTTGGACAGGGACACCGGGGAGCTGTTTTTT	CASSVELDRDTGELFF
TRBJ2-3	TRBV7-2	TRBD2	NA	TGTGCCAGCAGCTTAGCTCTAGCGGGGCTCACAGATACGCAGTATTTT	CASSLALAGLTDTQYF
TRBJ2-2	TRBV27	NA	NA	TGTGCCAGCAGTTTGAGGCTAGCCCCGAACACCGGGGAGCTGTTTTTT	CASSLRLAPNTGELFF
TRBJ1-3	TRBV7-6	NA	NA	TGTGCCAGCAGCTTAGGAATTGACAGTCTAAACACCATATATTTT	CASSLGIDSLNTIYF
TRBJ2-1	TRBV28	NA	NA	TGTGCCAGCAGTACGGCCGGGACTCCCAGCAATGAGCAGTTCTTC	CASSTAGTPSNEQFF
TRBJ1-4	TRBV30	NA	NA	TGTGCCTGGAGTGTACAAGGGAAAATACGGGGTGAAAAACTGTTTTTT	CAWSVQGKIRGEKLFF
TRBJ2-7	TRBV19	NA	NA	TGTGCCAGTAGTATCTCCGGGACATCCTCCTACGAGCAGTACTTC	CASSISGTSSYEQYF
TRBJ1-3	TRBV19	TRBD1	NA	TGTGCCAGTAAACCTCTCATCTCCGGGACAGTAGGGTCTGGAAACACCATATATTTT	CASKPLISGTVGSGNTIYF
TRBJ1-2	TRBV5-6	NA	NA	TGTGCCAGCAGCTTGGCCAGGGGAGGCTACACCTTC	CASSLARGGYTF
TRBJ2-5	TRBV27	NA	NA	TGTGCCAGCAGTCCGGGGACATCTCAAGAGACCCAGTACTTC	CASSPGTSQETQYF
TRBJ2-2	TRBV15	TRBD2	NA	TGTGCCACCAGCGAGGTGGGGCTAGCGGGGGCGAAAAACACCGGGGAGCTGTTTTTT	CATSEVGLAGAKNTGELFF
TRBJ2-1	TRBV19	NA	NA	TGTGCCAGTAGTATAGTGGAGCGTTCGTCCTACAATGAGCAGTTCTTC	CASSIVERSSYNEQFF
TRBJ2-1	TRBV5-1	TRBD2	NA	TGCGCCAGCAGCTTGGGGACCGGGACTAGTACGTTCTTC	CASSLGTGTSTFF
TRBJ2-3	TRBV2	TRBD2	NA	TGTGCCAGCAGCTGGAGCGGGGGGTCCCTCACAGATACGCAGTATTTT	CASSWSGGSLTDTQYF
TRBJ2-1	TRBV29-1	NA	NA	TGCAGCGTTACCAGGGGCGACCCTAATGAGCAGTTCTTC	CSVTRGDPNEQFF
TRBJ2-1	TRBV7-9	NA	NA	TGTGCCAGCAGCCAGATTACCCATGAGCAGTTCTTC	CASSQITHEQFF
TRBJ1-1	TRBV28	TRBD1	few	TGTGCCAGCAGTCGTCCCCGGGACAGACGATCGAACACTGAAGCTTTCTTT	CASSRPRDRRSNTEAFF
TRBJ2-5	TRBV7-2	TRBD2	NA	TGTGCCAGCAGCCCCGGGACTAGCGGGACCCAGTACTTC	CASSPGTSGTQYF
TRBJ1-4	TRBV5-4	NA	NA	TGTGCCAGCAGCTCAGACACGAATGAAAAACTGTTTTTT	CASSSDTNEKLFF
TRBJ1-6	TRBV9	TRBD1	NA	TGTGCCAGCAGCCCCCGGGACAGTGAACACAATTCACCCCTCCACTTT	CASSPRDSEHNSPLHF
TRBJ2-3	TRBV28	TRBD2	NA	TGTGCCAGCAGTACTACGACTAGCGCAAGCACAGATACGCAGTATTTT	CASSTTTSASTDTQYF